A single sample gave rise to the 11 T cell receptor beta chains below, sequenced in a study of cytomegalovirus exposure and HLA in healthy donors. The PCR was carried out with 60 Vbeta primers and 13 Jbeta primers. Repertoires were generated with immunoSEQ multiplex PCR, while TCRdb's copy carries only in-frame clones and drops some. The data show approximately 220,000 clones, with 75% seen just once and roughly 1.9% held by the top ten. Material for sequencing was PBMCs. These receptors originate from a woman in her twenties or thirties in good health and CMV-seronegative.

The V gene is TRBV2, the J gene TRBJ2-3; the D is unclear. The germline CDR1 and CDR2 sequences are SNHLY and FYNNEI. The CDR3 has 13 residues. Between the trimmed V and J ends, which lost 6 bases and 4 bases, there was a span of 11 bases. CDR3 bases: TGTGCCAGCAGCAGAAATATGGCAGATACGCAGTATTTT. Its protein product is CASSRNMADTQYF.

This clone was seen a few times. The CDR3 protein is CASSPDMNTEAFF. The CDR3 DNA sequence: TGCGCCAGCAGCCCAGATATGAACACTGAAGCTTTCTTT. J is TRBJ1-1 and V is TRBV5-1; no clear D gene. The CDR3 runs to 13 residues. Trimming shortened V by 4 bases and J by 0 bases, and 7 bases separated the two germline ends. Looked up from germline, CDR1 is SGHRS and CDR2 is YFSETQ.

This clone came up a few times. The chain is built from TRBV7-6 and TRBJ2-6, with D possibly being TRBD1 (6 bases). Between the trimmed V and J ends, which lost 1 base and 0 bases, there was a span of 13 bases. Germline lookup yields CDR1 SGHVS and CDR2 FNYEAQ. The CDR3 is made up of 18 amino acids. The CDR3 sequence is CASSLEGRGSSGANVLTF. CDR3 in DNA: TGTGCCAGCAGCTTAGAGGGCAGGGGAAGCTCTGGGGCCAACGTCCTGACTTTC. The full variable domain, in which reference TRBV7-6 and TRBJ2-6 provide the parts outside the CDR3, is GAGVSQSPRYKVTKRGQDVALRCDPISGHVSLYWYRQALGQGPEFLTYFNYEAQQDKSGLPNDRFSAERPEGSISTLTIQRTEQRDSAMYRCASSLEGRGSSGANVLTFGAGSRLTVL.

The chain carries TRBV7-9 and TRBJ1-3; TRBD1 is a possible D gene (5 bases). The V and J ends lost 10 bases and 4 bases respectively, with 14 bases between them. Germline values: CDR1 SEHNR, CDR2 FQNEAQ (reference sequence). CDR3 size: 13 residues. CDR3 coding DNA: TGTGCCACCTTCGGGACTCCCGGAAACACCATATATTTT. Protein product: CATFGTPGNTIYF.

This rearrangement joins TRBV5-1 to TRBJ2-7; tentative D call: TRBD1 (7 bases). Germline CDR1 is SGHRS and CDR2 is YFSETQ. V lost 3 bases to trimming and J lost 4 bases, with 20 bases between them. CDR3 size: 16 residues. CDR3 sequence (DNA): TGCGCCAGCAGCTCCCTCCGGACAGGAGGGTTGTACGAGCAGTACTTC. Its protein product is CASSSLRTGGLYEQYF.

The J gene is TRBJ2-3, the V gene TRBV18; 10 bases agree with TRBD1. The CDR3 has 14 residues. The germline gives CDR1 KGHSH, CDR2 LQKENI. V lost 4 bases and J lost 6; bases outside the gene matches: 4. The CDR3 reads CASSRDRGPDTQYF. The CDR3 DNA reads as TGTGCCAGCTCACGGGACAGGGGTCCGGATACGCAGTATTTT. Variable domain in full (rest from reference TRBV18 and TRBJ2-3): NAGVMQNPRHLVRRRGQEARLRCSPMKGHSHVYWYRQLPEEGLKFMVYLQKENIIDESGMPKERFSAEFPKEGPSILRIQQVVRGDSAAYFCASSRDRGPDTQYFGPGTRLTVL.

CDR3 DNA sequence: TGTGCCAGCAGCTTAAGGGGAGCTATCGATATCGGAGAGACCCAGTACTTC. This encodes CASSLRGAIDIGETQYF. The chain uses TRBV7-3 and TRBJ2-5; TRBD2 might be the D (5 bases). Trimming shortened V by 1 base and J by 4 bases, and 19 bases separated the two germline ends. The germline CDR1 and CDR2 sequences are SGHTA and FQGTGA. The CDR3 sequence is 17 residues long.

This clone was counted between two and nine times. V and J are TRBV5-1 and TRBJ2-3; D is possibly TRBD2 (5 bases). The CDR3 covers 15 residues. The V and J ends lost 0 bases and 3 bases respectively, with 11 bases between them. From germline, CDR1 is SGHRS and CDR2 YFSETQ. Here the CDR3 reads CASSLESAATDTQYF. The DNA of the CDR3 is TGCGCCAGCAGCTTGGAATCAGCGGCGACAGATACGCAGTATTTT. Based on the CDR3 plus reference TRBV5-1 and TRBJ2-3, the full variable domain is KAGVTQTPRYLIKTRGQQVTLSCSPISGHRSVSWYQQTPGQGLQFLFEYFSETQRNKGNFPGRFSGRQFSNSRSEMNVSTLELGDSALYLCASSLESAATDTQYFGPGTRLTVL.

The V call is TRBV6-6, the J call TRBJ2-5; D may be TRBD1 (5 bases). The CDR3 totals 14 residues. V lost 4 bases to trimming and J lost 3 bases, with 12 bases between them. Germline CDR1 MNHNY, CDR2 SVGAGI (reference sequence). The CDR3 nucleotides read TGTGCCAGCAGTTCCCTGACAGCAGAAGAGACCCAGTACTTC. Translating it yields CASSSLTAEETQYF.

This rearrangement joins TRBV15 to TRBJ2-7; D gene ambiguous. The CDR3 spans 16 residues. Per the germline V gene, CDR1 is LNHNV and CDR2 is YYDKDF (reference sequence). V was trimmed by 1 base and J by 2 bases, leaving 15 bases between them. The CDR3 bases are TGTGCCACCAGCAGAGTTCCCCTAGGATTTCCCTACGAGCAGTACTTC. Protein sequence: CATSRVPLGFPYEQYF.

V gene TRBV10-3 combines with J gene TRBJ2-2; 7 bases match TRBD1. Germline CDR1 reads ENHRY; CDR2 reads SYGVKD. The junction had 9 bases not matched to a gene; V was cut back by 6 bases and J by 5 bases. The CDR3 totals 15 residues. The CDR3 loop reads CAIRGDRDLTGELFF. The CDR3 DNA follows: TGTGCCATCAGGGGGGACAGAGATTTAACCGGGGAGCTGTTTTTT.